This TCR beta chain was sequenced during a study of T cell repertoires in cytomegalovirus infection. Overall study context: From public TCR beta signatures came an indication of both CMV infection and matching HLA type. Study outcomes and limitations: Identification of carriers of CMV plus the relevant HLA was achieved through cumulative public TCR beta family frequency.

The CDR3 loop spans 15 amino acids. Trimming shortened V by 1 base and J by 5 bases, and 15 bases separated the two germline ends. CDR1 and CDR2 from the germline V gene are LGHNA and YSLEER. TCRdb called the reads again in MiXCR, with one record for every CDR3 protein. The top ten hold approximately 19% of the sample, which has approximately 150,000 distinct CDR3 sequences, about 6.1% seen once. Regarding this clonotype: Antigen unknown.

The clonotype originates from a human donor in good health (CMV status not recorded). Some clones in this sample may be carry-over from other donors' samples. The chain links TRBV4-3 to TRBJ2-7; D is uncertain. Sequencing was carried out using PBMCs. CDR3 residues: CASSQGSNLRNEQYF. The CDR3 DNA is TGCGCCAGCAGCCAAGGAAGTAACCTAAGGAACGAGCAGTACTTC.